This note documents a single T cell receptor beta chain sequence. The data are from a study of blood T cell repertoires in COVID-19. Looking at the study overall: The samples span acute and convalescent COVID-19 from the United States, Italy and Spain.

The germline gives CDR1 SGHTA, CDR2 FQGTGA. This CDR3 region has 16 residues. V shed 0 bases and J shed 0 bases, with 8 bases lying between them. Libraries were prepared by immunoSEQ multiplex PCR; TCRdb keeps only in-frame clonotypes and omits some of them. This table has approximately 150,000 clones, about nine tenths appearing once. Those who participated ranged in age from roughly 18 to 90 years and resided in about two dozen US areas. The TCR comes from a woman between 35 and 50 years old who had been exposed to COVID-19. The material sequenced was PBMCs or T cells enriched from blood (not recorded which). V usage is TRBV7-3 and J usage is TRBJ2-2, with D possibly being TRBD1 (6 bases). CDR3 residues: CASSLTGAANTGELFF. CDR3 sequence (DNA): TGTGCCAGCAGCTTAACGGGGGCCGCGAACACCGGGGAGCTGTTTTTT.